Below, 32 T cell receptor beta chains from the same sample are listed, as sequenced in a study of T cell responses to AZD1222 COVID-19 vaccine. Some clones are missing from TCRdb's copy, which holds only in-frame ones; the method was immunoSEQ multiplex PCR. The sample shows about 160,000 clones, about 91% of them seen only once. Sequenced here: peripheral blood, sampled on day 0 of MenACWY control vaccination. These receptors were collected from an adult in good health.

The chain joins TRBV6-5 to TRBJ2-1; D not certain. Per the germline V gene, CDR1 is MNHEY and CDR2 is SVGAGI. V shed 7 bases and J shed 10 bases, with 20 bases lying between them. The CDR3 is 14 amino acids. CDR3 loop: CASTGPPSVNEQFF. In DNA, the CDR3 is TGTGCCAGCACCGGGCCCCCCTCCGTCAACGAGCAGTTCTTC.

This sequence joins TRBV4-3 and TRBJ1-1; no clear D. There are 12 residues in the CDR3. V lost 3 bases, J lost 7 bases, and 9 bases lay in between. Germline CDR1 reads LGHNA; CDR2 reads YSLEER. CDR3 sequence (DNA): TGCGCCAGCAGCCATGCTTATGGTGAAGCTTTCTTT. Protein product: CASSHAYGEAFF.

The rearrangement uses TRBV27 and TRBJ1-3, with D unclear. This CDR3 has 14 amino acids. Germline CDR1 is MNHEY and CDR2 is SMNVEV (reference sequence). The V gene lost 7 bases and the J gene lost 0 bases, with 10 bases spanning the gap. For the CDR3, the DNA is TGTGCCAGCACTGGTTTGAGCTCTGGAAACACCATATATTTT. It yields the protein CASTGLSSGNTIYF.

The chain employs TRBV11-2 and TRBJ2-2; 7 nucleotides align to TRBD2. The junction had 10 bases not matched to a gene; V was cut back by 5 bases and J by 1 base. Germline CDR1 reads SGHAT; CDR2 reads FQNNGV. This CDR3 has 17 residues. The CDR3 region is CASSPSRLAVNTGELFF. The CDR3 DNA is TGTGCCAGCAGCCCTAGTCGGCTAGCGGTGAACACCGGGGAGCTGTTTTTT.

This sequence joins TRBV6-5 and TRBJ1-6, with 7 nucleotides matching TRBD1. The germline V gene has CDR1 MNHEY and CDR2 SVGAGI. The CDR3 has 14 amino acids. V trimming: 2 bases; J trimming: 10 bases; junction bases outside the gene matches: 5. This CDR3 is CASSYGGGDSPLHF. The CDR3 coding sequence is TGTGCCAGCAGTTACGGAGGGGGCGACTCACCCCTCCACTTT.

The chain carries TRBV7-9 and TRBJ1-1; no clear D gene. The length of the CDR3 is 13 residues. V lost 2 bases and J 10 bases, leaving 14 bases between the germline ends. Germline loops: CDR1 SEHNR, CDR2 FQNEAQ (reference sequence). The CDR3 DNA sequence: TGTGCCAGCAGCTTATCCCTGGGATTAGGAGCTTTCTTT. It encodes CASSLSLGLGAFF.

The chain recombines TRBV7-3 with TRBJ2-3, with D perhaps being TRBD1 or TRBD2 (7 bases each). Germline loops: CDR1 SGHTA, CDR2 FQGTGA. The CDR3 has 15 amino acids. V was cut by 6 bases and J by 4 bases, with 17 bases left in between. CDR3 residues: CASSPGLGGSDTQYF. CDR3 nucleotide sequence: TGTGCCAGCAGTCCAGGACTAGGGGGCTCAGATACGCAGTATTTT.

The chain employs TRBV11-3 and TRBJ2-1, with D unresolved. V was clipped by 4 bases and J by 5 bases, with 15 bases between them. The germline CDR1 and CDR2 sequences are SGHNT and YENEEA. The CDR3 consists of 15 residues. The CDR3 sequence: CASSSTGAVHNEQFF. CDR3 nucleotide sequence: TGTGCCAGCAGCTCTACGGGTGCCGTTCACAATGAGCAGTTCTTC. Combining the CDR3 with reference TRBV11-3 and TRBJ2-1 gives the whole variable domain EAGVVQSPRYKIIEKKQPVAFWCNPISGHNTLYWYLQNLGQGPELLIRYENEEAVDDSQLPKDRFSAERLKGVDSTLKIQPAELGDSAVYLCASSSTGAVHNEQFFGPGTRLTVL.

J is TRBJ2-4 and V is TRBV11-1; 9 nucleotides agree with TRBD1. CDR1 is SGHAT and CDR2 is FQDESV in the germline V gene (reference sequence). The CDR3 is 14 residues long. The V segment lost 4 bases and the J segment 9 bases; nucleotides outside the gene matches: 7. The CDR3: CASSSGQGTVIQYF. In nucleotides, the CDR3 is TGTGCCAGCAGCTCCGGACAGGGGACAGTCATTCAGTACTTC.

CDR3 in amino acids: CATSDGFRGNEQFF. The CDR3 DNA sequence: TGTGCCACCAGTGATGGATTTAGGGGTAATGAGCAGTTCTTC. The chain is built from TRBV24-1 and TRBJ2-1; TRBD1 is a possible D gene (5 bases). The CDR3 sequence is 14 residues long. Trimming removed 3 bases at V and 7 bases at J, with 12 bases between. The germline gives CDR1 KGHDR, CDR2 SFDVKD.

In this sample, this clone turned up a few times. J is TRBJ2-7 and V is TRBV6-5; weak D call: TRBD2 (5 bases). This CDR3 is built from 14 residues. The ends were cut back, 4 bases at V and 6 bases at J, with 16 bases in the middle. Germline lookup yields CDR1 MNHEY and CDR2 SVGAGI. CDR3 sequence: CASSLFGSKGEQYF. CDR3 in DNA: TGTGCCAGCAGTTTGTTTGGGAGTAAGGGCGAGCAGTACTTC.

This clone occurred once. V and J are TRBV3-1 (or the pseudogene TRBV3-2) and TRBJ1-4, with D maybe TRBD1 (6 bases). The CDR3 length is 14 residues. The germline V gene has CDR1 LGHDT and CDR2 YNNKEL (reference sequence). The germline V and J ends were trimmed by 4 bases and 8 bases, with 14 bases remaining between them. This chain's CDR3 is CASSPTGRGEKLFF. The CDR3 bases are TGTGCCAGCAGCCCCACAGGGAGGGGCGAAAAACTGTTTTTT.

This chain uses TRBV7-3 with TRBJ2-1, with 10 bases aligning to TRBD1. Trimming at V came to 5 bases and at J to 7 bases, leaving 11 bases not matched to a gene. Germline V CDR1 and CDR2: SGHTA, FQGTGA. The CDR3 has 16 amino acids. The CDR3 sequence is CASSPRDRGSLNEQFF. CDR3 nucleotide sequence: TGTGCCAGCAGCCCCCGGGACAGGGGTAGTCTGAATGAGCAGTTCTTC.

The chain combines TRBV5-1 with TRBJ2-7; 15 nucleotides match TRBD2. The germline V gene has CDR1 SGHRS and CDR2 YFSETQ. CDR3 length equals 17 residues. Trimming took 4 bases from V and 0 from J; bases not matched to a gene: 5. The CDR3 is CASSPGLAGGISYEQYF. The DNA of the CDR3 is TGCGCCAGCAGCCCGGGACTAGCGGGAGGTATCTCCTACGAGCAGTACTTC.

CDR3 sequence reads: CASSIAAGWNEQFF. Here the CDR3 DNA reads TGTGCCAGTAGTATAGCGGCAGGGTGGAATGAGCAGTTCTTC. V usage is TRBV19 and J usage is TRBJ2-1, with a weak D call TRBD1 (5 bases). The V end lost 1 base, the J end lost 7 bases, and 11 bases lay between the germline ends. The length of the CDR3 is 14 residues. From germline, CDR1 is LNHDA and CDR2 SQIVND (reference sequence).

This chain connects TRBV9 to TRBJ2-1; D is tentatively TRBD1 or TRBD2 (6 bases each). V was pared by 4 bases and J by 9 bases, with 11 bases between. There are 12 residues in the CDR3. Germline V gives CDR1 SGDLS, CDR2 YYNGEE. The CDR3 DNA sequence: TGTGCCAGCAGCCCAGGAGGGGGTGAGCAGTTCTTC. Protein product: CASSPGGGEQFF.

The genes are TRBV7-9 and TRBJ1-5, with no clear D. Germline CDR1 is SEHNR and CDR2 is FQNEAQ (reference sequence). This CDR3 has 15 amino acids. The ends were cut back, 2 bases at V and 4 bases at J, with 12 bases in the middle. Written as DNA, the CDR3 is TGTGCCAGCAGCTTAAGAACGGACGGTAATCAGCCCCAGCATTTT. Protein product: CASSLRTDGNQPQHF.

The chain has TRBV27 and TRBJ2-3; 12 bases align to TRBD2. The V gene end was trimmed by 11 bases and the J gene end by 1 base; junction bases not matched to a gene: 4. This CDR3 has 14 amino acids. CDR1 is MNHEY and CDR2 is SMNVEV in the germline V gene (reference sequence). The CDR3 is CAARTSGGTDTQYF. The CDR3 DNA is TGTGCCGCACGGACTAGCGGGGGCACAGATACGCAGTATTTT.

The CDR3 region is CASSPRRGGEKLFF. The CDR3 nucleotides are TGTGCCAGCAGTCCCAGGAGGGGGGGTGAAAAACTGTTTTTT. The chain employs TRBV27 and TRBJ1-4, with TRBD1 as a possible D gene (6 bases). V shed 5 bases and J shed 7 bases, with 14 bases lying between them. The CDR3 has 14 amino acids. The germline V gene encodes CDR1 MNHEY and CDR2 SMNVEV (reference sequence).

The rearrangement uses TRBV10-3 and TRBJ1-2, with unresolved D. The germline V and J ends were trimmed by 3 bases and 8 bases, with 10 bases remaining between them. The CDR3 covers 12 residues. Germline V gives CDR1 ENHRY, CDR2 SYGVKD. DNA of the CDR3: TGTGCCATCAGTGACGCCGGGCGAGGCTACACCTTC. Residues: CAISDAGRGYTF.

V is TRBV9 and J is TRBJ1-3; D is unresolved. Germline V gene data show CDR1 as SGDLS and CDR2 as YYNGEE. The CDR3 length is 14 residues. Trimming removed 2 bases from V and 4 bases from J, with 10 bases in between. CDR3 protein: CASSVSGNGNTIYF. The CDR3 coding sequence is TGTGCCAGCAGCGTCTCGGGTAACGGAAACACCATATATTTT.

The chain joins TRBV28 to TRBJ1-5; 8 positions agree with TRBD1. The CDR3 covers 15 residues. J gave up 2 bases and V 11 bases, and 11 bases lay outside the gene matches. Germline V gene lookup returns CDR1 MDHEN and CDR2 SYDVKM. The CDR3 reads CASGVVTGGNQPQHF. CDR3 sequence (DNA): TGTGCCTCCGGCGTGGTGACAGGGGGCAATCAGCCCCAGCATTTT.

V and J are TRBV7-2 and TRBJ1-6; 8 bases match TRBD1. Germline trimming cut 2 bases from V and 5 bases from J; bases unmatched to any gene: 8. Per the germline V gene, CDR1 is SGHTA and CDR2 is FQGNSA. The CDR3 covers 17 residues. The CDR3 reads CASSLIGQGANNSPLHF. The DNA of the CDR3 is TGTGCCAGCAGCTTAATAGGGCAGGGGGCAAATAATTCACCCCTCCACTTT.

This chain connects TRBV18 to TRBJ1-4; D might be TRBD1 (5 bases). The CDR3 consists of 13 residues. The V and J ends lost 3 bases and 8 bases respectively, with 10 bases between them. The germline CDR1 and CDR2 sequences are KGHSH and LQKENI. Here the CDR3 reads CASSPREEEKLFF. The CDR3 nucleotides read TGTGCCAGCTCACCCAGGGAGGAAGAAAAACTGTTTTTT.

The chain is built from TRBV2 and TRBJ2-7; D is uncertain. Looked up from germline, CDR1 is SNHLY and CDR2 is FYNNEI. The CDR3 runs 15 residues. V was shortened by 6 bases and J by 7 bases, with 22 bases between the two germline ends. In DNA form, the CDR3 reads TGTGCCAGCAGGGCCCCTGGCCGGACGGACGGGGAGCAGTACTTC. It yields the protein CASRAPGRTDGEQYF.

The chain employs TRBV19 and TRBJ2-7; TRBD1 matches at 8 bases. The germline V gene has CDR1 LNHDA and CDR2 SQIVND (reference sequence). After removal of 3 bases from V and 3 bases from J, the junction contained 7 bases not matched to a gene. This CDR3 has 15 amino acids. DNA of the CDR3: TGTGCCAGTAGTATCAGTGCCAGGGGGCACTACGAGCAGTACTTC. Its translation is CASSISARGHYEQYF.

The genes are TRBV19 and TRBJ1-2; TRBD1 matches at 7 bases. CDR1 and CDR2 from the germline V gene are LNHDA and SQIVND (reference sequence). V lost 2 bases, J lost 4 bases, and 13 bases stayed unmatched. This CDR3 has 17 amino acids. The CDR3 nucleotides read TGTGCCAGTAGTATAAGGGCGACGGGGGACAGCTCCTATGGCTACACCTTC. As protein: CASSIRATGDSSYGYTF.

This chain connects TRBV30 to TRBJ1-1; possible D gene TRBD1, 6 bases. The CDR3 sequence is 11 residues long. Looked up from germline, CDR1 is GTSNPN and CDR2 is SVGIG (reference sequence). V lost 4 bases to trimming and J lost 5 bases, with 8 bases between them. CDR3 DNA sequence: TGTGCCTGGATCAGGGGAACTGAAGCTTTCTTT. Encoded protein: CAWIRGTEAFF.

The table lists this clone with a few counts. The chain uses TRBV7-2 and TRBJ1-2; 7 nucleotides match TRBD1. This CDR3 is built from 14 residues. V shed 5 bases and J 6 bases; nucleotides not matched to a gene: 9. Looked up from germline, CDR1 is SGHTA and CDR2 is FQGNSA. The CDR3 loop reads CASSPWSGGDGYTF. The CDR3 DNA reads as TGTGCCAGCAGCCCCTGGTCAGGGGGGGATGGCTACACCTTC.

The genes are TRBV19 and TRBJ2-1, with D hard to call. Between the trimmed V and J ends, which lost 7 bases and 7 bases, there was a span of 8 bases. From germline, CDR1 is LNHDA and CDR2 SQIVND (reference sequence). The CDR3 has 11 amino acids. The CDR3 bases are TGTGCCAGTACCCTCTTAAATGAGCAGTTCTTC. This translates into CASTLLNEQFF. Combining the CDR3 with reference TRBV19 and TRBJ2-1 gives the whole variable domain DGGITQSPKYLFRKEGQNVTLSCEQNLNHDAMYWYRQDPGQGLRLIYYSQIVNDFQKGDIAEGYSVSREKKESFPLTVTSAQKNPTAFYLCASTLLNEQFFGPGTRLTVL.

The rearrangement links TRBV6-5 to TRBJ2-1; TRBD2 matches 12 bases. CDR1 MNHEY and CDR2 SVGAGI come from the germline V gene. This CDR3 region has 16 residues. With V trimmed by 2 bases and J by 10 bases, 9 bases remained unmatched. The CDR3 bases are TGTGCCAGCAGTTACGAAGGGACTAGCGGGTCGTGGGAGCAGTTCTTC. Translating it yields CASSYEGTSGSWEQFF.

The V and J genes are TRBV28 and TRBJ1-1; the D gene is possibly TRBD1 (5 bases). This CDR3 is built from 14 residues. V was clipped by 2 bases and J by 1 base, with 8 bases between them. Germline V CDR1 and CDR2: MDHEN, SYDVKM. DNA for the CDR3: TGTGCCAGCAGTTTAAATGGGGGGAACACTGAAGCTTTCTTT. Amino acid sequence: CASSLNGGNTEAFF.